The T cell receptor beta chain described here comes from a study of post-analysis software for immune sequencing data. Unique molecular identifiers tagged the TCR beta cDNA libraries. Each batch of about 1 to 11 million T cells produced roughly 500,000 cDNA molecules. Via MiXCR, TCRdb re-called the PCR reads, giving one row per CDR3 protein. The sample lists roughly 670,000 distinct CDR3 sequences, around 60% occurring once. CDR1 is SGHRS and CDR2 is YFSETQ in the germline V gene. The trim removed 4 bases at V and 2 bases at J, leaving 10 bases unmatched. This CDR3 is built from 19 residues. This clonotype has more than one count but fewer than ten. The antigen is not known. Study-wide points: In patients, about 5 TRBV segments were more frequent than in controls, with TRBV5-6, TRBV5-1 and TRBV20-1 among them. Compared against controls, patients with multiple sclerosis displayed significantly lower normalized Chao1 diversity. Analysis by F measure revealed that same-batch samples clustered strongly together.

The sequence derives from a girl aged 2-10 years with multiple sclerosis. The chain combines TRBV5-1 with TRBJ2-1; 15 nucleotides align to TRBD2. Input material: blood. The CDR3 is CASSGSGTSGRLTYNEQFF. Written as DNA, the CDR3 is TGCGCCAGCAGCGGTTCCGGGACTAGCGGGAGGCTTACCTACAATGAGCAGTTCTTC. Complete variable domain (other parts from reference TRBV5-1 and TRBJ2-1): KAGVTQTPRYLIKTRGQQVTLSCSPISGHRSVSWYQQTPGQGLQFLFEYFSETQRNKGNFPGRFSGRQFSNSRSEMNVSTLELGDSALYLCASSGSGTSGRLTYNEQFFGPGTRLTVL.